This T cell receptor beta chain was recovered during a study of monozygotic twins with inflammatory bowel disease. Points from the study as a whole: Differing immunosuppressive treatments may have added variability to patient repertoires. Patients with IBD had less TCRbeta diversity (inverse Simpson) than their healthy co-twins.

Of note for this clonotype: Its antigen is unidentified.

The CDR3 spans 14 residues. The V gene's germline CDR1 is ENHRY and CDR2 SYGVKD. TCRdb re-called the 5' RACE reads and gives one entry per CDR3 protein, without DNA. This sample's table reports around 450,000 distinct CDR3 sequences. Specimen: blood. The rearrangement uses TRBV10-3 and TRBJ2-1; checking the TCRdb D call of TRBD1 is not possible without DNA. This TCR came from a human donor with ulcerative colitis or Crohn's disease, or a healthy co-twin of an affected twin (not recorded which). CDR3: CAATGTEIPDEQFF.